The 4 T cell receptor beta chains reported below all come from one sample, sequenced in a study of T-cell reconstitution after alpha-beta-depleted transplantation in children. Library preparation (for TCRbeta) was performed with unique molecular identifiers. TCRdb re-analysed the PCR reads in MiXCR, keeping a single row per CDR3 protein. Of some 830,000 distinct CDR3 sequences listed, about 15% are singletons. Sequences were derived from PBMCs, mostly from graft donor cells, sampled 360 days after TCRalphabeta/CD19-depleted stem cell transplant. The receptors were sampled from a male patient younger than 18 who had a stem cell transplant for acute lymphoblastic leukemia, so the T cells may come from the graft donor.

The CDR3 reads CASSWITGTSGQETQYF. As DNA, the CDR3 is TGTGCCAGCAGCTGGATCACCGGGACTAGCGGACAAGAGACCCAGTACTTC. This chain connects TRBV5-5 to TRBJ2-5, with 11 bases that match TRBD2. Germline V CDR1 and CDR2: SGHKS, YYEKEE (reference sequence). The CDR3 contains 17 residues. The ends lost 3 bases at V and 2 bases at J; junction bases unmatched: 9.

The chain carries TRBV5-1 and TRBJ2-2; D gene ambiguous. This CDR3 is built from 14 residues. CDR1 is SGHRS and CDR2 is YFSETQ in the germline V gene. With 2 bases removed from V and 6 bases from J, the gap between germline ends came to 11 bases. The CDR3 nucleotides are TGCGCCAGCAGCTTTGGGGTGTTTCCCGGGGAGCTGTTTTTT. Translation: CASSFGVFPGELFF.

The chain has TRBV12-3 or TRBV12-4 and TRBJ1-5; D possibly corresponds to TRBD1 (5 bases). V lost 3 bases, J lost 5 bases, and 14 bases lay in between. The CDR3 sequence is 15 residues long. CDR3 bases: TGTGCCAGCAGTTTTAACGGGGGTAGAGATCAGCCCCAGCATTTT. Translation gives CASSFNGGRDQPQHF.

This clonotype came up a few times. The gene calls are TRBV29-1 and TRBJ2-7, with 11 bases aligning to TRBD2. J was trimmed by 4 bases and V by 1 base; bases with no gene match: 9. The CDR3 covers 16 residues. From germline, CDR1 is SQVTM and CDR2 ANQGSEA. The CDR3 DNA is TGCAGCGTTGAAGGAGCCACTAGCGGGAGTATTTACGAGCAGTACTTC. Translated: CSVEGATSGSIYEQYF.